One sample yielded the 6 T cell receptor beta chains listed below, sequenced in a study of response to subunit inactivated influenza vaccine. TCRdb reprocessed the RT-PCR reads with MiXCR, giving one entry per CDR3 protein. The sample shows hundreds of thousands of distinct CDR3 sequences, about 8% of them seen only once. Material: PBMCs from blood, obtained around 2 years after vaccination. These receptors all come from a man aged 50-75 years who received an inactivated influenza vaccine.

This clonotype was seen ten or more times. This chain connects TRBV12-3 or TRBV12-4 to TRBJ2-7; 7 bases fit TRBD1. V dropped 7 bases and J dropped 1; count of bases not matched to a gene: 4. The CDR3 runs to 13 residues. The CDR3 is CASKLTGSYEQYF. The CDR3 nucleotides read TGTGCCAGCAAACTGACAGGGTCCTACGAGCAGTACTTC.

To note about this clonotype: A much larger clone is a single base away; this may be a read error. This rearrangement joins TRBV24-1 to TRBJ2-5; no clear D gene. This CDR3 spans 11 amino acids. The germline gives CDR1 KGHDR, CDR2 SFDVKD. The ends were cut back, 1 base at V and 5 bases at J, with 1 base in the middle. The CDR3: CATSDFETQYF. For the CDR3, the DNA is TGTGCCACCAGTGATTTCGAGACCCAGTACTTC.

This clonotype appeared a few times. The rearrangement joins TRBV12-3 or TRBV12-4 to TRBJ2-1; 9 bases map to TRBD2. The J segment lost 15 bases and the V segment lost 6 bases, leaving 6 bases of the junction unmatched. The CDR3 spans 11 residues. CDR3 loop: CASSFSGSLFF. CDR3 nucleotides: TGTGCCAGCAGCTTTAGCGGGAGTTTGTTCTTC.

The chain carries TRBV6-5 and TRBJ2-3; 9 bases agree with TRBD2. V was clipped by 0 bases and J by 1 base; unmatched bases: 5. In germline, CDR1 is MNHEY, CDR2 SVGAGI. The CDR3 contains 17 residues. CDR3 coding DNA: TGTGCCAGCAGTTACTCGGGGCGGGGGGGCGGCACAGATACGCAGTATTTT. Amino acids: CASSYSGRGGGTDTQYF.

V and J are TRBV4-2 and TRBJ1-2; D call uncertain. Germline assignment: CDR1 LGHNA and CDR2 YNFKEQ. V lost 0 bases, J lost 8 bases, and 10 bases lay in between. The CDR3 extends over 13 amino acids. Here the CDR3 reads CASSQDEAVGYTF. The CDR3 DNA is TGTGCCAGCAGCCAAGATGAGGCGGTAGGCTACACCTTC.

This chain connects TRBV7-2 to TRBJ1-3, with unresolved D. Germline CDR1 reads SGHTA; CDR2 reads FQGNSA. The CDR3 length is 15 residues. The germline V and J ends were trimmed by 2 bases and 7 bases, with 15 bases remaining between them. CDR3 sequence: CASSLNGPPGNTIYF. CDR3 bases: TGTGCCAGCAGCTTAAACGGCCCCCCGGGCAACACCATATATTTT.